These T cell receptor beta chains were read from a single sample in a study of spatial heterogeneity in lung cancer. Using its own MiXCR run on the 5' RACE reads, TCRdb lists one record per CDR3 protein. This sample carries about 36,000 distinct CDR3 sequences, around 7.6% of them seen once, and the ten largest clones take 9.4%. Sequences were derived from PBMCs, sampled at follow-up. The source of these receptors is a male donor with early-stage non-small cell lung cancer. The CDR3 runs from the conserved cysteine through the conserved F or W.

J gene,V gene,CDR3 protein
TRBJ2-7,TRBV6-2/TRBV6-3,CASSRGQGSEQYF
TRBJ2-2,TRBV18,CASSPLEGSELFF
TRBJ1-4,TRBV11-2,CASTRYQRRTNEKLFF
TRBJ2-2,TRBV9,CASRPPAGELFF
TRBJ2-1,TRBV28,CASRDSGGAGHEQFF
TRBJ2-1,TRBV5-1,CASSLDLIPSSYNEQFF
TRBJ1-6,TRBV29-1,CSVGYGGDSPLHF
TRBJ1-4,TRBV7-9,CASSPPREGATNEKLFF
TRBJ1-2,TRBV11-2,CASSLRSGADNYGYTF
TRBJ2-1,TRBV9,CASSVEEARGYNEQFF
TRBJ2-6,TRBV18,CASSPGLAGVSGANVLTF
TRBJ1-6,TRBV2,CASSSGTGNSPLHF
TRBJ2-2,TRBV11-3,CASSSGGGDTGELFF
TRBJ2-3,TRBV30,CAYRQTGGLVYF
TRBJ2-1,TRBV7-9,CASTPVGSYNEQFF
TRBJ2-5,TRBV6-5,CASRRQGQETQYF
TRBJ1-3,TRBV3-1,CASSQEVGNTIYF
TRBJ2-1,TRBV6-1,CASREAPRYNEQFF
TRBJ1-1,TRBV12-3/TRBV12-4,CASTNGQLNTEAFF
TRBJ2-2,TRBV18,CASSPGDRRELFF
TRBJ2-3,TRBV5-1,CASSRGFVGGDTDTQYF
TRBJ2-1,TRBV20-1,CSAARDTYNEQFF
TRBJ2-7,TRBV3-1,CASRPSGGTYEQYF
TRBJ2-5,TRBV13,CASSKQTGGSETQYF
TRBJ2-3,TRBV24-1,CATRGQELTDTQYF
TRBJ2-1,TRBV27,CASNPWGGTVYNEQFF
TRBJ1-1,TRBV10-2,CASSEGRSSEAFF
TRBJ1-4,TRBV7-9,CASTSGAQAQKLFF
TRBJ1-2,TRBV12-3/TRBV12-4,CASSKTALGYTF
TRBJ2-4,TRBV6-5,CAGSYGGVGKNIQYF
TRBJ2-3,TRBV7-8,CASSLDLDGTDTQYF
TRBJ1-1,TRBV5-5,CASSPRVGLDTEAFF
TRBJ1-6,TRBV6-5,CASQHRDYNSPLHF
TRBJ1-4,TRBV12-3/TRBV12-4,CASSQGDRGREKLFF
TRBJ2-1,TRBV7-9,CASHARVGEQFF
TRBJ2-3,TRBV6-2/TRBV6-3,CASSYDRRGTQYF
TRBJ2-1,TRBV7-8,CASSPARPGPRYNEQFF
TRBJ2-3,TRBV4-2,CASSLGNSPDTQYF
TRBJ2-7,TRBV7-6,CASSLENEQYF
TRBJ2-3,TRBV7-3,CASSPTGTSGGRADTQYF
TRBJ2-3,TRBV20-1,CSGYRELRTDTQYF
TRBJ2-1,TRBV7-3,CASSVTKSSYNEQFF
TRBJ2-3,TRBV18,CASSSLAGDTDTQYF
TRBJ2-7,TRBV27,CASSLGTGLTDEQYF
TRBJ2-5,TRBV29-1,CSVDVPEAGVETQYF
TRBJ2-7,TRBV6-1,CASSEQGGIGEQYF
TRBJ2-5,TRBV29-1,CSVEGSSRTQYF
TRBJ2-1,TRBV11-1,CASSREVNEQFF
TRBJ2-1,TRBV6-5,CASSLRQGYEQFF
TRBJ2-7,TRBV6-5,CASSPLAGATYEQYF
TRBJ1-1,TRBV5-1,CASTPAENTEAFF
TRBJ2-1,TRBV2,CASSVLSNNEQFF
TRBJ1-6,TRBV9,CASSTTTGVFNSPLHF
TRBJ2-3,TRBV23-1,CASSQSGGLGDTQYF
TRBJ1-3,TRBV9,CASSVGQSSGNTIYF
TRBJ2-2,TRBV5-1,CASSFNLRLPNTGELFF
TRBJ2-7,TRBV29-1,CSVYGDRGEQYF